The 17 T cell receptor beta chains reported below all come from one sample, sequenced in a study of CXCR3-negative and CXCR3-positive naive CD8 T cells. Study-wide findings and caveats: TRB CDR3s of CXCR3-positive naive cells were more hydrophobic than those of CXCR3-negative naive cells.

What these receptors recognize is not known. UMI-labeled TRB cDNA libraries were prepared by 5' RACE. From the 5' RACE reads, TCRdb lists one entry per CDR3 protein and no DNA. The sample has over 150,000 distinct CDR3 sequences. The sample taken for sequencing was naive CXCR3+ CD8+ T cells from blood. Indicated subset: CD45RO-CCR7+CD27+CD95- naive CD8+ T cells expressing CXCR3 (TNR3+). The receptor source for this set is a human donor in good health. Some clones in this sample may be carry-over from other donors' samples.

V usage is TRBV15 and J usage is TRBJ1-4. Germline V lookup: CDR1 LNHNV, CDR2 YYDKDF (reference sequence). This CDR3 is 13 amino acids long. CDR3 sequence: CATSRGTNEKLFF.

V gene TRBV28 combines with J gene TRBJ2-5; TCRdb designates TRBD2, a call that cannot be tested without DNA. Germline assignment: CDR1 MDHEN and CDR2 SYDVKM. This CDR3 is 16 amino acids long. CDR3 residues: CASSLKLAGHQETQYF.

This chain links TRBV7-9 with TRBJ2-5; the TRBD1 assignment by TCRdb is unverifiable without DNA. The CDR3 totals 13 residues. Germline V gene sequence: CDR1 SEHNR, CDR2 FQNEAQ (reference sequence). CDR3 sequence: CASLRRGEETQYF.

V is TRBV6-1 and J is TRBJ2-1; TCRdb names TRBD2, which stays unverified in the absence of DNA. CDR1 and CDR2 (germline): MNHNS, SASEGT. There are 15 residues in the CDR3. CDR3 amino acids: CASSKGLAGEHEQFF.

This chain joins TRBV15 and TRBJ1-2. The germline gives CDR1 LNHNV, CDR2 YYDKDF (reference sequence). This CDR3 has 14 amino acids. Here the CDR3 reads CATSRDQAAYGYTF. The full variable domain, completed using reference TRBV15 and TRBJ1-2, is DAMVIQNPRYQVTQFGKPVTLSCSQTLNHNVMYWYQQKSSQAPKLLFHYYDKDFNNEADTPDNFQSRRPNTSFCFLDIRSPGLGDTAMYLCATSRDQAAYGYTFGSGTRLTVV.

J is TRBJ2-4 and V is TRBV4-2; TCRdb's D call, TRBD1, is unchecked because there is no DNA. Germline CDR1 is LGHNA and CDR2 is YNFKEQ. CDR3 length: 17 amino acids. CDR3 region: CASSQDVGGTAKNIQYF.

The CDR3 protein is CASSLDQAEQYF. The chain employs TRBV5-1 and TRBJ2-7. Per the germline V gene, CDR1 is SGHRS and CDR2 is YFSETQ. CDR3 length equals 12 residues.

CDR3: CASSQKTSGKAYEQYF. The V gene is TRBV13, the J gene TRBJ2-7; TCRdb designates TRBD2, a call that cannot be tested without DNA. Germline CDR1 is PRHDT and CDR2 is FYEKMQ (reference sequence). The CDR3 totals 16 residues.

The rearrangement uses TRBV6-1 and TRBJ1-1; with no DNA, the TCRdb D assignment of TRBD1 cannot be verified. Per the germline V gene, CDR1 is MNHNS and CDR2 is SASEGT. This CDR3 has 16 amino acids. This chain's CDR3 is CASSVPVQGGNTEAFF.

The CDR3 here is CSARGTNSGNTIYF. The J gene is TRBJ1-3, the V gene TRBV20-1; the D call from TCRdb, TRBD1, cannot be confirmed without DNA. The CDR3 has 14 amino acids. CDR1 and CDR2 from the germline V gene are DFQATT and SNEGSKA (reference sequence).

This chain joins TRBV27 and TRBJ2-2; absent DNA, TCRdb's TRBD1 call cannot be checked. CDR3 length equals 15 residues. CDR1 MNHEY and CDR2 SMNVEV come from the germline V gene (reference sequence). This CDR3 reads CASSTRDRGVGELFF.

The chain recombines TRBV6-5 with TRBJ2-2; TCRdb selects TRBD2, and the lack of DNA leaves this call unchecked. CDR3 length: 15 residues. Germline V CDR1 and CDR2: MNHEY, SVGAGI. The CDR3 sequence is CASSPLWGAKRELFF.

The gene calls are TRBV4-1 and TRBJ2-2; TCRdb outputs TRBD1, but without DNA this stays unchecked. CDR1 is MGHRA, CDR2 YSYEKL, per germline. The CDR3 runs to 14 residues. CDR3 amino acids: CASSQGQGTGELFF.

J is TRBJ2-2 and V is TRBV20-1; there is no DNA to check the TCRdb D call of TRBD1. This CDR3 is built from 18 residues. The germline V gene has CDR1 DFQATT and CDR2 SNEGSKA (reference sequence). The CDR3 protein is CSARDIEARTGRTGELFF.

CDR3 in amino acids: CASTITYMGITGELFF. The chain has TRBV12-3 or TRBV12-4 and TRBJ2-2. The length of the CDR3 is 16 residues.

This rearrangement joins TRBV28 to TRBJ1-5; TCRdb reports TRBD1, a call that lacks DNA to check it against. Germline loops: CDR1 MDHEN, CDR2 SYDVKM. There are 14 residues in the CDR3. CDR3 region: CASSLGRENQPQHF.

The V and J genes are TRBV5-1 and TRBJ2-1; checking the TCRdb D call of TRBD2 is not possible without DNA. This CDR3 comprises 13 residues. Per germline, CDR1 SGHRS and CDR2 YFSETQ. The CDR3 is CASRRETYNEQFF.